A single sample gave rise to the 14 T cell receptor beta chains below, sequenced in a study of T cells after yellow fever vaccination. One entry per CDR3 protein, called by TCRdb with MiXCR from the 5' RACE reads. The repertoire consists of 300,000 to 400,000 distinct CDR3 sequences, with roughly 8.7% occurring once and the leading ten covering roughly 18%. Specimen: PBMCs, collected on the day of the first yellow fever vaccination. The receptor source for this set is a man aged 18 to 30 who received the YFV17D yellow fever vaccine.

This clonotype was found a few times. This rearrangement joins TRBV12-3 or TRBV12-4 to TRBJ2-2; the D is unclear. The CDR3 sequence is 14 residues long. The V end lost 5 bases, the J end lost 7 bases, and 14 bases lay between the germline ends. The CDR3 DNA follows: TGTGCCAGCAGTAGACTCTCCACCGGCGGGGAGCTGTTTTTT. This translates into CASSRLSTGGELFF.

This clonotype turned up a few times. The rearrangement joins TRBV7-9 to TRBJ2-6; D uncertain. The CDR3 runs 15 residues. Germline V lookup: CDR1 SEHNR, CDR2 FQNEAQ (reference sequence). The V end was cut by 4 bases, the J end by 2 bases, with 9 bases between. The chain's CDR3 is CASSSPKTGANVLTF. The CDR3 bases are TGTGCCAGCAGCTCACCAAAAACTGGGGCCAACGTCCTGACTTTC.

The sample holds a few counts of this clonotype. The gene calls are TRBV7-2 and TRBJ2-7; maybe TRBD2 (5 bases). CDR1 is SGHTA, CDR2 FQGNSA, per germline. CDR3 length equals 17 residues. The V end lost 1 base, the J end lost 1 base, and 17 bases lay between the germline ends. CDR3 loop: CASSLVAGPWESYEQYF. As DNA, the CDR3 is TGTGCCAGCAGCTTAGTGGCAGGCCCCTGGGAGTCCTACGAGCAGTACTTC.

This chain uses TRBV9 with TRBJ2-1, with D possibly called TRBD1 or TRBD2 (5 bases each). The CDR3 consists of 13 residues. Germline values: CDR1 SGDLS, CDR2 YYNGEE. Trimming shortened V by 4 bases and J by 8 bases, and 13 bases separated the two germline ends. CDR3 amino acids: CASSPAGDDEQFF. DNA of the CDR3: TGTGCCAGCAGCCCGGCCGGGGACGATGAGCAGTTCTTC.

This clonotype was seen repeatedly, ten times or more. The chain is built from TRBV7-2 and TRBJ1-1; 7 bases fit TRBD1. Germline trimming cut 5 bases from V and 3 bases from J; bases unmatched to any gene: 6. Germline loops: CDR1 SGHTA, CDR2 FQGNSA. The CDR3 has 14 residues. The CDR3 DNA reads TGTGCCAGCAGCGTACCGGGACAGTACACTGAAGCTTTCTTT. Its protein is CASSVPGQYTEAFF.

The CDR3 here is CSARNSGGADEQFF. The CDR3 nucleotides are TGCAGTGCTAGAAATAGCGGGGGGGCAGATGAGCAGTTCTTC. This chain links TRBV20-1 with TRBJ2-1; 11 bases are a match to TRBD2. The V gene's germline CDR1 is DFQATT and CDR2 SNEGSKA (reference sequence). This CDR3 contains 14 residues. The junction had 5 bases not matched to a gene; V was cut back by 2 bases and J by 8 bases.

The chain combines TRBV29-1 with TRBJ2-1; D possibly matches TRBD1 or TRBD2 (5 bases each). From germline, CDR1 is SQVTM and CDR2 ANQGSEA. Deletions cut 6 bases from V and 0 bases from J, with 12 bases between. CDR3 length equals 14 residues. The CDR3 DNA sequence: TGCAGCGTGAAGAATGGGGGCTCCTACAATGAGCAGTTCTTC. Protein product: CSVKNGGSYNEQFF.

This chain links TRBV5-5 with TRBJ2-3; tentative D call: TRBD2 (6 bases). CDR1 is SGHKS, CDR2 YYEKEE, per germline (reference sequence). V lost 4 bases and J lost 6, with 12 bases in between. The CDR3 totals 13 residues. The CDR3 is CASSGTSGDTQYF. The CDR3 bases are TGTGCCAGCAGCGGGACTTCGGGGGATACGCAGTATTTT.

The rearrangement uses TRBV4-2 and TRBJ2-2; 13 positions match TRBD2. Germline V gives CDR1 LGHNA, CDR2 YNFKEQ. The V segment lost 5 bases and the J segment 1 base; nucleotides outside the gene matches: 10. The CDR3 is 19 amino acids. The CDR3 region has the DNA TGTGCCAGCAGCACCCCGGGACTAGCGGGGCCACTGAACACCGGGGAGCTGTTTTTT. Translation gives CASSTPGLAGPLNTGELFF.

This clonotype was detected many times. The chain uses TRBV7-3 and TRBJ2-3, with TRBD2 matching over 8 bases. The ends lost 6 bases at V and 2 bases at J; junction bases unmatched: 1. Germline CDR1 reads SGHTA; CDR2 reads FQGTGA. This CDR3 is built from 13 residues. The CDR3 nucleotides are TGTGCCAGCAGTAGCGGGAACACAGATACGCAGTATTTT. Encoded protein: CASSSGNTDTQYF.

This clonotype was seen more than once but under ten times. The V gene is TRBV27, the J gene TRBJ2-1; 12 positions agree with TRBD2. In germline, CDR1 is MNHEY, CDR2 SMNVEV (reference sequence). The CDR3 length is 15 residues. V shed 7 bases and J 9 bases; nucleotides not matched to a gene: 10. The CDR3 bases are TGTGCCAGCACCACGCGGCTAGCGGGGGGGCGTGAGCAGTTCTTC. The encoded protein is CASTTRLAGGREQFF.

This clonotype was counted a few times. The V gene is TRBV5-1, the J gene TRBJ2-1, with D possibly being TRBD1 (5 bases). The CDR3 has 17 residues. The V end lost 3 bases, the J end lost 0 bases, and 16 bases lay between the germline ends. The germline V gene has CDR1 SGHRS and CDR2 YFSETQ. In nucleotides, the CDR3 is TGCGCCAGCAGCTCCACCCCGTCAGGGAACTCCTACAATGAGCAGTTCTTC. This gives the protein CASSSTPSGNSYNEQFF.

This chain uses TRBV7-8 with TRBJ2-3, with TRBD2 identical over 10 bases. The germline V gene has CDR1 SGHVS and CDR2 FQNEAQ. The CDR3 is 17 residues long. The V gene end was trimmed by 5 bases and the J gene end by 0 bases; junction bases not matched to a gene: 8. Here the CDR3 reads CASSARLAGASTDTQYF. CDR3 nucleotide sequence: TGTGCCAGCAGCGCGAGGCTAGCGGGGGCTAGCACAGATACGCAGTATTTT. The full variable domain, rest sourced from reference TRBV7-8 and TRBJ2-3, is GAGVSQSPRYKVAKRGQDVALRCDPISGHVSLFWYQQALGQGPEFLTYFQNEAQLDKSGLPSDRFFAERPEGSVSTLKIQRTQQEDSAVYLCASSARLAGASTDTQYFGPGTRLTVL.

This clonotype was seen a few times. The chain employs TRBV12-3 or TRBV12-4 and TRBJ2-5; a weak D match, TRBD2 (6 bases). The CDR3 extends over 16 amino acids. Trimming pared 4 bases from V and 2 bases from J, leaving 17 bases between. DNA of the CDR3: TGTGCCAGCAGTTCCGGGAGCGTAGGAGGGCAAGAGACCCAGTACTTC. Translating gives CASSSGSVGGQETQYF.